A selection of T cell receptor beta chains follows, all from one sample in a study of PD-1 blockade in classical Hodgkin lymphoma. TCRdb's table, derived via immunoSEQ multiplex PCR, lists solely in-frame clones and lacks some. Of about 89,000 clones in the sample, just over 90% were seen once. The input for sequencing was peripheral blood mononuclear cells (PBMCs), taken before the fourth cycle of nivolumab. The source is a human donor with classical Hodgkin lymphoma. Each CDR3 is given with its conserved first and last residue. A D gene is named only where the DNA matches it firmly. The size entry is marked missing in some rows and otherwise reads once, few, many or a size class.

J,D,V,size,CDR3,DNA
TRBJ2-6,TRBD2,TRBV2,once,CASSVLAGTGANVLTF,TGTGCCAGCAGTGTACTAGCGGGGACTGGGGCCAACGTCCTGACTTTC
TRBJ2-3,-,TRBV5-1,-,CASSSGLGLAADTQYF,TGCGCCAGCAGCTCAGGGCTCGGGTTAGCAGCGGATACGCAGTATTTT
TRBJ1-4,-,TRBV7-2,-,CASSLRRTANEKLFF,TGTGCCAGCAGCCTACGCCGGACAGCTAATGAAAAACTGTTTTTT
TRBJ2-1,-,TRBV2,-,CASRAQRINNEQFF,TGTGCCAGCAGAGCCCAGCGGATCAACAATGAGCAGTTCTTC
TRBJ1-1,TRBD1,TRBV7-2,few,CASSLKTGGEYGTEAFF,TGTGCCAGCAGCTTAAAGACAGGGGGCGAGTATGGCACTGAAGCTTTCTTT
TRBJ1-5,-,TRBV2,-,CASSSDAQGSQPQHF,TGTGCCAGCAGTTCCGACGCGCAAGGGAGTCAGCCCCAGCATTTT
TRBJ2-4,-,TRBV15,-,CATSRSSVLKNIQYF,TGTGCCACCAGCAGAAGCTCTGTCCTCAAAAACATTCAGTACTTC
TRBJ1-1,-,TRBV19,-,CASGSSSSGAFF,TGTGCCAGTGGTAGTTCAAGCTCTGGAGCTTTCTTT
TRBJ2-2,TRBD1,TRBV19,-,CASSNGQGNTGELFF,TGTGCCAGTAGCAATGGACAGGGGAACACCGGGGAGCTGTTTTTT
TRBJ1-1,-,TRBV30,-,CAWSVTLRGTEAFF,TGTGCCTGGAGTGTGACTCTAAGGGGAACTGAAGCTTTCTTT
TRBJ2-1,-,TRBV9,-,CASSVGLRDEALNEQFF,TGTGCCAGCAGCGTAGGTCTGCGGGACGAGGCGCTCAATGAGCAGTTCTTC
TRBJ2-1,-,TRBV5-8,-,CASSLWVREQFF,TGTGCCAGCAGCCTGTGGGTTCGAGAGCAGTTCTTC
TRBJ1-2,-,TRBV19,-,CASSIVVGVGGYGYTF,TGTGCCAGTAGTATTGTCGTCGGGGTTGGGGGCTATGGCTACACCTTC
TRBJ1-1,-,TRBV10-3,-,CAISNRGKRNTEAFF,TGTGCCATCAGCAACCGGGGCAAAAGGAACACTGAAGCTTTCTTT
TRBJ2-7,TRBD1,TRBV5-1,-,CASSALTGGSYEQYF,TGCGCCAGCAGCGCCCTGACAGGGGGTAGCTACGAGCAGTACTTC
TRBJ1-2,-,TRBV14,-,CASSQAGPDIYGYTF,TGTGCCAGCAGCCAAGCCGGGCCCGATATCTATGGCTACACCTTC
TRBJ2-7,TRBD1,TRBV5-1,-,CASSPPGQLLGQYF,TGCGCCAGCAGCCCCCCGGGACAGCTCCTGGGGCAGTACTTC
TRBJ2-2,-,TRBV4-2,-,CASSQYENTGELFF,TGTGCCAGCAGCCAGTATGAGAACACCGGGGAGCTGTTTTTT
TRBJ2-2,TRBD2,TRBV18,-,CASSRGLADTNTGELFF,TGTGCCAGCTCACGCGGACTAGCGGATACGAACACCGGGGAGCTGTTTTTT
TRBJ2-5,-,TRBV19,-,CASSPLVGETQYF,TGTGCCAGTAGCCCACTGGTGGGGGAGACCCAGTACTTC
TRBJ1-5,-,TRBV9,-,CASSVEGGPQHF,TGTGCCAGCAGCGTAGAAGGAGGGCCCCAGCATTTT
TRBJ2-2,-,TRBV7-2,-,CASRGSGGNTGELFF,TGTGCCAGCCGTGGTAGCGGAGGGAACACCGGGGAGCTGTTTTTT
TRBJ1-3,-,TRBV18,-,CASSPRQNSGNTIYF,TGTGCCAGCTCACCACGACAGAACTCTGGAAACACCATATATTTT
TRBJ2-5,TRBD2,TRBV25-1,-,CASSPHRTSGAETQYF,TGTGCCAGCAGTCCCCACCGGACTAGCGGGGCGGAGACCCAGTACTTC
TRBJ1-5,TRBD1,TRBV2,-,CASSPQGGNQPQHF,TGTGCCAGCAGTCCACAGGGGGGCAATCAGCCCCAGCATTTT
TRBJ1-1,TRBD1,TRBV9,-,CASSPHRGQAAEAFF,TGTGCCAGCAGCCCACACAGGGGACAAGCCGCTGAAGCTTTCTTT
TRBJ1-5,TRBD1,TRBV5-4,-,CASSPQGEENQPQHF,TGTGCCAGCAGTCCCCAGGGGGAGGAGAATCAGCCCCAGCATTTT
TRBJ1-1,-,TRBV7-3,-,CASSLSPAAEAFF,TGTGCCAGCAGCCTCAGTCCGGCGGCTGAAGCTTTCTTT
TRBJ1-6,-,TRBV30,-,CAWSEQNNSPLHF,TGTGCCTGGAGTGAACAGAATAATTCACCCCTCCACTTT
TRBJ2-1,-,TRBV4-3,-,CASSPLGYNEQFF,TGCGCCAGCAGCCCCTTGGGTTACAATGAGCAGTTCTTC
TRBJ1-3,TRBD1,TRBV7-2,-,CASSVRGQAGNTIYF,TGTGCCAGCAGCGTCAGGGGGCAGGCTGGAAACACCATATATTTT
TRBJ2-3,TRBD1,TRBV4-3,-,CASSPMTGEADTQYF,TGCGCCAGCAGCCCGATGACAGGGGAGGCAGATACGCAGTATTTT
TRBJ2-4,TRBD2,TRBV19,-,CASSIGTSGDNKNIQYF,TGTGCCAGTAGTATCGGGACTAGCGGGGACAACAAAAACATTCAGTACTTC
TRBJ2-3,TRBD1,TRBV5-1,-,CASSTGDRGSTDTQYF,TGCGCCAGCAGCACAGGGGACAGGGGGAGCACAGATACGCAGTATTTT
TRBJ2-2,-,TRBV6-5,-,CASSWGLNTGELFF,TGTGCCAGCAGTTGGGGGCTTAACACCGGGGAGCTGTTTTTT
TRBJ1-3,-,TRBV27,-,CASRVDGYSSGNTIYF,TGTGCCAGCAGGGTGGACGGATACAGCTCTGGAAACACCATATATTTT
TRBJ1-1,-,TRBV27,-,CASSLSPIGQFEAFF,TGTGCCAGCAGTTTATCACCCATTGGACAGTTTGAAGCTTTCTTT
TRBJ2-7,TRBD2,TRBV7-2,-,CASSSPLGLAHEQYF,TGTGCCAGCAGCTCGCCCTTGGGACTAGCCCACGAGCAGTACTTC
TRBJ2-1,-,TRBV6-7,-,CASSYTPCGGRGNEQFF,TGTGCCAGCAGTTACACGCCCTGTGGCGGTCGTGGCAATGAGCAGTTCTTC
TRBJ1-6,-,TRBV27,-,CASSMEGLTLHF,TGTGCCAGCTCAATGGAAGGGCTCACCCTCCACTTT
TRBJ2-2,-,TRBV7-9,-,CASSFLWGDTGELFF,TGTGCCAGCAGCTTTCTATGGGGGGACACCGGGGAGCTGTTTTTT